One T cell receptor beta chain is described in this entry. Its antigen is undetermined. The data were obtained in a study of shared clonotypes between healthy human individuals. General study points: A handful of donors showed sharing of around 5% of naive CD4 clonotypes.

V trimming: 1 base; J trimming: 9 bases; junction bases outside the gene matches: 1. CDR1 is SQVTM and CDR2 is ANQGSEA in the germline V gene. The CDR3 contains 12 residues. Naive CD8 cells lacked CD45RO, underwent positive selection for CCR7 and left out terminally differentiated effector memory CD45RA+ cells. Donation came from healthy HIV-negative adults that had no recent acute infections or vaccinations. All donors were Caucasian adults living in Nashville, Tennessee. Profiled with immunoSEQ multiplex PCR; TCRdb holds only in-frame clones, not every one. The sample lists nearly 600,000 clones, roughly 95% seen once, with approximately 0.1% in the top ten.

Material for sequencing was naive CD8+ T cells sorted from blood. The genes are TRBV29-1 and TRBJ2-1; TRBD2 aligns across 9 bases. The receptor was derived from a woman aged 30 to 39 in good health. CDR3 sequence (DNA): TGCAGCGTTGAAGGGACTAGCGCTGAGCAGTTCTTC. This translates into CSVEGTSAEQFF.